This note documents a single T cell receptor (beta chain) sequence. No antigen is known for it. The source of the sample is a study of T cell responses to AZD1222 COVID-19 vaccine. This CDR3 has 11 residues. Trimming left V 7 bases short and J 4 bases short, with 9 bases between. CDR1 SGHKS and CDR2 YYEKEE come from the germline V gene (reference sequence). Notes on the study in general: Donors were chiefly white British, with a greater number of females, and clonal diversity was perhaps underestimated. Repertoire samples came only from after the peak T cell response.

Clones were read by immunoSEQ multiplex PCR, and TCRdb kept only the in-frame ones, dropping some. The table lists some 110,000 clones, 88% of them singletons, with 3.5% to 4.5% in the top ten. The chain links TRBV5-5 to TRBJ2-7; D possibly corresponds to TRBD2 (5 bases). Sequenced material: peripheral blood, taken on day 0 of AZD1222 vaccination. The sequence derives from an adult in good health. CDR3: CASGRTYEQYF. CDR3 nucleotides: TGTGCCAGCGGGCGGACTTACGAGCAGTACTTC.